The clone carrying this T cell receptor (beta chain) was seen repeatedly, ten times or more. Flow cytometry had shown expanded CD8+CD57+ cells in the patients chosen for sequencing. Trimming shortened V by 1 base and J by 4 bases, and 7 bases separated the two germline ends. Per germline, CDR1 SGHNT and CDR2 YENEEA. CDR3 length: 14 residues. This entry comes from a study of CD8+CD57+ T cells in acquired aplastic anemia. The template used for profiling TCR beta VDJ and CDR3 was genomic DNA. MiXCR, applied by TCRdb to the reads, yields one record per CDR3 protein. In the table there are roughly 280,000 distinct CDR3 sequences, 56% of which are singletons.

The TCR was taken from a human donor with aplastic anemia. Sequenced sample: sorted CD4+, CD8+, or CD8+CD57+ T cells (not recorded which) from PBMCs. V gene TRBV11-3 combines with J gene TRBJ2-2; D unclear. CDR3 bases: TGTGCCAGCAGCTTAGGTGGCATCACCGGGGAGCTGTTTTTT. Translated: CASSLGGITGELFF.